These 27 T cell receptor beta chains share one sample of origin, sequenced in a study of blood T cell repertoires in COVID-19. Using immunoSEQ multiplex PCR, the repertoire was profiled, and TCRdb retains in-frame clones only, with some absent. The repertoire holds a few hundred thousand clones, with roughly 86% as singletons. Sequencing input: peripheral blood. The receptors originated from a woman in her twenties or thirties with acute or convalescent COVID-19.

The chain employs TRBV6-5 and TRBJ2-1, with 10 bases matching TRBD2. CDR1 MNHEY and CDR2 SVGAGI come from the germline V gene. CDR3 size: 15 residues. The V and J ends lost 3 bases and 5 bases, in that order; junction bases with no gene match: 4. The CDR3 region is CASSYLSGRNNEQFF. DNA for the CDR3: TGTGCCAGCAGTTATCTTAGCGGGAGGAACAATGAGCAGTTCTTC.

The chain recombines TRBV7-8 with TRBJ1-3; TRBD1 might be the D (6 bases). Germline CDR1 is SGHVS and CDR2 is FQNEAQ. The germline V and J ends were trimmed by 2 bases and 1 base, with 18 bases remaining between them. This CDR3 is built from 18 residues. The chain's CDR3 is CASSLTAEGQVSGNTIYF. As DNA, the CDR3 is TGTGCCAGCAGCTTAACCGCAGAGGGACAAGTGTCTGGAAACACCATATATTTT.

The chain is built from TRBV29-1 and TRBJ1-3; 10 bases match TRBD1. CDR1 and CDR2 (germline): SQVTM, ANQGSEA. The CDR3 has 14 residues. Unmatched junction bases numbered 1, after V lost 1 base and J lost 4 bases. The CDR3 region has the DNA TGCAGCGTTGAAGGGGACAGGGGCGGAAACACCATATATTTT. Protein sequence: CSVEGDRGGNTIYF. Full variable domain (missing parts from reference TRBV29-1 and TRBJ1-3): SAVISQKPSRDICQRGTSLTIQCQVDSQVTMMFWYRQQPGQSLTLIATANQGSEATYESGFVIDKFPISRPNLTFSTLTVSNMSPEDSSIYLCSVEGDRGGNTIYFGEGSWLTVV.

The CDR3 sequence: CAWSPRRGLEAFF. As DNA, the CDR3 is TGTGCCTGGAGTCCTCGACGGGGACTTGAAGCTTTCTTT. The chain couples TRBV30 to TRBJ1-1, with TRBD1 as a possible D gene (5 bases). Looked up from germline, CDR1 is GTSNPN and CDR2 is SVGIG (reference sequence). The V end was cut by 2 bases, the J end by 7 bases, with 14 bases between. The CDR3 covers 13 residues.

The CDR3 coding sequence is TGTGCCAGCAGCCCCAATAGCGGATACACAGATACGCAGTATTTT. Amino acid sequence: CASSPNSGYTDTQYF. The V call is TRBV5-8, the J call TRBJ2-3; D possibly corresponds to TRBD2 (6 bases). The CDR3 is 15 residues long. V lost 4 bases and J lost 2, with 14 bases in between. CDR1 is SGHTS, CDR2 YDEGEE, per germline.

The chain employs TRBV30 and TRBJ1-5; no clear D. Per the germline V gene, CDR1 is GTSNPN and CDR2 is SVGIG (reference sequence). This CDR3 comprises 13 residues. Trimming pared 2 bases from V and 0 bases from J, leaving 5 bases between. The CDR3 bases are TGTGCCTGGAGTCAGAATAGCAATCAGCCCCAGCATTTT. Amino acid sequence: CAWSQNSNQPQHF.

This chain uses TRBV24-1 with TRBJ2-3, with unresolved D. V lost 2 bases, J lost 1 base, and 9 bases lay in between. Germline CDR1 is KGHDR and CDR2 is SFDVKD. This CDR3 comprises 15 residues. CDR3 bases: TGTGCCACCAGTGATTCCTGGCAGGGCACAGATACGCAGTATTTT. As protein: CATSDSWQGTDTQYF.

The chain combines TRBV4-3 with TRBJ2-7; D is perhaps TRBD2 (6 bases). Trimming removed 0 bases from V and 3 bases from J, with 15 bases in between. Germline values: CDR1 LGHNA, CDR2 YSLEER. The CDR3 is made up of 16 amino acids. The DNA for the CDR3 is TGCGCCAGCAGCCAAGATGCGGGGACTCTCTACTACGAGCAGTACTTC. This codes for CASSQDAGTLYYEQYF.

The J gene is TRBJ1-2, the V gene TRBV10-2; a possible D gene is TRBD1 (5 bases). CDR3 length: 13 residues. The germline V gene encodes CDR1 WSHSY and CDR2 SAAADI. The germline V and J ends were trimmed by 5 bases and 1 base, with 8 bases remaining between them. CDR3 DNA sequence: TGCGCCAGCAGTCCGGGACTTAACTATGGCTACACCTTC. Translation: CASSPGLNYGYTF.

This clone was found once. The chain combines TRBV7-9 with TRBJ1-1, with 7 bases lining up with TRBD1. After removal of 4 bases from V and 0 bases from J, the junction contained 2 bases not matched to a gene. The germline gives CDR1 SEHNR, CDR2 FQNEAQ (reference sequence). The CDR3 is 14 amino acids. The DNA for the CDR3 is TGTGCCAGCAGCTCGGACAGGCTGAACACTGAAGCTTTCTTT. This translates into CASSSDRLNTEAFF. The whole variable domain, remainder taken from reference TRBV7-9 and TRBJ1-1, is DTGVSQNPRHKITKRGQNVTFRCDPISEHNRLYWYRQTLGQGPEFLTYFQNEAQLEKSRLLSDRFSAERPKGSFSTLEIQRTEQGDSAMYLCASSSDRLNTEAFFGQGTRLTVV.

Concerning this clone: Distinct nucleotide sequences in the sample also encode this CDR3. The chain recombines TRBV30 with TRBJ1-2; possibly TRBD1 for D (5 bases). The length of the CDR3 is 12 residues. Germline-derived CDR1 and CDR2 are GTSNPN and SVGIG (reference sequence). The germline V and J ends were trimmed by 4 bases and 4 bases, with 10 bases remaining between them. The CDR3 region has the DNA TGTGCCTGGACCGGGGGTGGCTATGGCTACACCTTC. Its protein product is CAWTGGGYGYTF.

CDR3 region: CAISERTGLNNEQFF. The CDR3 nucleotides read TGTGCCATCAGTGAAAGGACGGGACTAAACAATGAGCAGTTCTTC. The V and J genes are TRBV10-3 and TRBJ2-1, with 7 bases identical to TRBD2. The CDR3 loop spans 15 amino acids. The germline V gene encodes CDR1 ENHRY and CDR2 SYGVKD. J lost 5 bases, V lost 3 bases, and 7 bases had no gene match.

V is TRBV13 and J is TRBJ2-2, with TRBD2 matching 8 bases. CDR1 and CDR2 (germline): PRHDT, FYEKMQ (reference sequence). J gave up 1 base and V 6 bases, and 1 base lay outside the gene matches. The CDR3 is made up of 14 amino acids. Here the CDR3 DNA reads TGTGCCAGCAGGCGGGAGGAGAACACCGGGGAGCTGTTTTTT. As protein: CASRREENTGELFF.

This clone was seen only a few times. The DNA of the CDR3 is TGTGCCTGGGGAAGTACGGATTCACCCCTCCACTTT. Amino acids: CAWGSTDSPLHF. V and J are TRBV30 and TRBJ1-6; D call uncertain. The CDR3 contains 12 residues. Germline V gives CDR1 GTSNPN, CDR2 SVGIG (reference sequence). Trimming took off 5 bases at V and 8 bases at J, with 10 bases between the two ends.

This clone has just one count. The CDR3 loop reads CASSSDGDSNQPQHF. CDR3 nucleotides: TGTGCCAGTAGTTCGGACGGGGATAGCAATCAGCCCCAGCATTTT. This chain joins TRBV19 and TRBJ1-5; D gene uncertain. V lost 5 bases and J 0 bases, leaving 11 bases between the germline ends. The germline V gene encodes CDR1 LNHDA and CDR2 SQIVND (reference sequence). CDR3 length equals 15 residues. Based on the CDR3 plus reference TRBV19 and TRBJ1-5, the full variable domain is DGGITQSPKYLFRKEGQNVTLSCEQNLNHDAMYWYRQDPGQGLRLIYYSQIVNDFQKGDIAEGYSVSREKKESFPLTVTSAQKNPTAFYLCASSSDGDSNQPQHFGDGTRLSIL.

J is TRBJ2-3 and V is TRBV11-3, with D perhaps TRBD2 (5 bases). Deletions cut 8 bases from V and 1 base from J, with 13 bases between. In germline, CDR1 is SGHNT, CDR2 YENEEA. The CDR3 extends over 14 amino acids. In nucleotides, the CDR3 is TGTGCCAGCGGACGGGATGAGGGCACAGATACGCAGTATTTT. Encoded protein: CASGRDEGTDTQYF.

The chain combines TRBV19 with TRBJ2-5; a weak D match, TRBD1 (6 bases). The CDR3 sequence is 14 residues long. Per germline, CDR1 LNHDA and CDR2 SQIVND (reference sequence). Trimming shortened V by 6 bases and J by 2 bases, and 13 bases separated the two germline ends. CDR3 sequence (DNA): TGTGCCAGTAGCCCCGGACAGCATCAAGAGACCCAGTACTTC. Its translation is CASSPGQHQETQYF.

CDR3 amino acids: CASGLAQLGRDTQYF. CDR3 sequence (DNA): TGTGCTAGTGGTTTGGCCCAGCTGGGGCGAGATACGCAGTATTTT. The rearrangement uses TRBV12-5 and TRBJ2-3; a weak D match, TRBD1 (5 bases). CDR3 length: 15 amino acids. The germline V and J ends were trimmed by 1 base and 5 bases, with 13 bases remaining between them. In germline, CDR1 is LGHNT, CDR2 FRNRAP.

This clone was observed a few times. The chain employs TRBV18 and TRBJ2-7, with TRBD1 identical over 7 bases. With V trimmed by 4 bases and J by 3 bases, 3 bases remained unmatched. The CDR3 is 13 amino acids. Germline-derived CDR1 and CDR2 are KGHSH and LQKENI. The CDR3 protein is CASSLRDSYEQYF. The CDR3 nucleotides read TGTGCCAGCTCACTCCGGGACAGCTACGAGCAGTACTTC.

The chain employs TRBV30 and TRBJ2-7; possibly TRBD2 for D (5 bases). The V end lost 0 bases, the J end lost 2 bases, and 17 bases lay between the germline ends. The CDR3 totals 16 residues. Germline V lookup: CDR1 GTSNPN, CDR2 SVGIG (reference sequence). CDR3 loop: CAWSVFLGIGAYEQYF. As DNA, the CDR3 is TGTGCCTGGAGTGTATTTCTAGGGATCGGGGCCTACGAGCAGTACTTC.

On this clone: Other DNA sequences in the sample encode the same CDR3. The V call is TRBV12-3 or TRBV12-4, the J call TRBJ2-1; D is unresolved. V shed 6 bases and J shed 6 bases, with 3 bases lying between them. The CDR3 is 10 residues long. This CDR3 reads CASSRNEQFF. CDR3 DNA sequence: TGTGCCAGCAGCCGCAATGAGCAGTTCTTC.

The rearrangement uses TRBV7-6 and TRBJ1-6; D remains unclear. Trimming stripped 4 bases from V and 8 bases from J, with 15 bases between. The V gene's germline CDR1 is SGHVS and CDR2 FNYEAQ. CDR3 length: 15 residues. The DNA for the CDR3 is TGTGCCAGCAGCTCGCGTCCGGGTTTGGATTCACCCCTCCACTTT. It codes for CASSSRPGLDSPLHF. Variable domain in full (rest from reference TRBV7-6 and TRBJ1-6): GAGVSQSPRYKVTKRGQDVALRCDPISGHVSLYWYRQALGQGPEFLTYFNYEAQQDKSGLPNDRFSAERPEGSISTLTIQRTEQRDSAMYRCASSSRPGLDSPLHFGNGTRLTVT.

This chain uses TRBV10-1 with TRBJ2-3, with unresolved D. Germline values: CDR1 WNHNN, CDR2 SYGVQD (reference sequence). The V and J ends lost 3 bases and 5 bases respectively, with 6 bases between them. This CDR3 region has 12 residues. The CDR3 DNA reads TGCGCCAGCAGTGACTTTGTAGATACGCAGTATTTT. Its translation: CASSDFVDTQYF.

The chain joins TRBV27 to TRBJ2-7; a weak D match, TRBD2 (5 bases). The CDR3 covers 11 residues. Germline-derived CDR1 and CDR2 are MNHEY and SMNVEV (reference sequence). V was pared by 6 bases and J by 3 bases, with 6 bases between. CDR3 region: CASRDFYEQYF. The CDR3 DNA sequence: TGTGCCAGCAGGGACTTCTACGAGCAGTACTTC.

The rearrangement joins TRBV15 to TRBJ2-1; D not certain. CDR3 length: 16 amino acids. V shed 1 base and J shed 2 bases, with 12 bases lying between them. CDR1 and CDR2 (germline): LNHNV, YYDKDF (reference sequence). The CDR3 reads CATSRAPAPTYNEQFF. In DNA form, the CDR3 reads TGTGCCACCAGCAGAGCTCCCGCGCCTACCTACAATGAGCAGTTCTTC. The full variable domain, completed using reference TRBV15 and TRBJ2-1, is DAMVIQNPRYQVTQFGKPVTLSCSQTLNHNVMYWYQQKSSQAPKLLFHYYDKDFNNEADTPDNFQSRRPNTSFCFLDIRSPGLGDTAMYLCATSRAPAPTYNEQFFGPGTRLTVL.

This clone was observed a single time. V usage is TRBV19 and J usage is TRBJ1-5, with D possibly being TRBD1 (5 bases). This CDR3 region has 15 residues. Germline CDR1 and CDR2: LNHDA and SQIVND (reference sequence). V lost 6 bases and J 0 bases, leaving 12 bases between the germline ends. This CDR3 reads CASSTTDYSNQPQHF. The CDR3 DNA follows: TGTGCCAGTAGCACGACAGATTATAGCAATCAGCCCCAGCATTTT.

V is TRBV7-2 and J is TRBJ2-3; 7 bases are a match to TRBD2. The CDR3 covers 16 residues. Germline V lookup: CDR1 SGHTA, CDR2 FQGNSA. J lost 2 bases, V lost 5 bases, and 10 bases had no gene match. This CDR3 reads CASSPSRAGPTDTQYF. The CDR3 DNA sequence: TGTGCCAGCAGCCCTAGTCGAGCGGGACCCACAGATACGCAGTATTTT.